This T cell receptor (beta chain) was documented in a study of memory CD4+ T cells and cytomegalovirus serostatus. General study results and limits: Of around 160 reported CMV TCRbeta sequences, 60 to 85 were found in memory CD4+ repertoires.

The CDR3 has 14 residues. Germline CDR1 SEHNR, CDR2 FQNEAQ (reference sequence). The authors' processing: After removing out-of-frame reads, millions of distinct TCRbeta sequences remained. TCRdb's copy holds only in-frame clones and misses some; the assay was immunoSEQ multiplex PCR. From that table come the V and J calls and clone size; the DNA was used to work out D and trimming. The profile shows about 96,000 clones, about four fifths of them singletons. Single viable CD3+CD4+CD8-CD45RO+ cells were sorted as the memory CD4+ T cells. After thawing, CD4+ T cells were positively selected. This clone was seen just once. As yet, its antigen is unknown. An end of the junction differs from the germline gene, which may be a read error.

Sample: memory CD4+ T cells from blood. The chain employs TRBV7-9 and TRBJ2-6; D is ambiguous. The sequence came from an adult in good health and CMV-seropositive. CDR3: CASSSVVVGQLPAF. DNA of the CDR3: TGTGCCAGCAGCTCAGTGGTTGTTGGGCAGCTCCCAGCTTTC.